The present TCR beta chain was sequenced within a study of long-term antiretroviral therapy in people with HIV. General observations from the study: Clones that had undergone expansion before ART dominated the repertoire at all time points.

In its sample, this clone was seen a few times. Its antigen is not known. Trimming left V 6 bases short and J 6 bases short, with 15 bases between. CDR3 size: 13 residues. The germline CDR1 and CDR2 sequences are SNHLY and FYNNEI. Survey-level immunoSEQ v3.0 assays were run. Method: immunoSEQ multiplex PCR; TCRdb's copy keeps in-frame clones and lacks some. In the table there are about 17,000 clones, over 75% of which are singletons. The sample here was unsorted PBMCs, taken 0.3 years after starting antiretroviral therapy. J is TRBJ2-7 and V is TRBV2; a weak D match, TRBD1 (6 bases). The TCR sequence derives from a man in his late teens or twenties with HIV. CDR3 region: CASRARGPLEQYF. DNA for the CDR3: TGTGCCAGCAGGGCCAGGGGACCCCTCGAGCAGTACTTC.